This entry is about one TCR beta chain. No antigen is known for it. The data were obtained in a study of cytomegalovirus exposure and HLA in healthy donors. Study findings and constraints: Across donors, sequencing depth was assumed by presence/absence analyses to be roughly uniform. Later work found that TCR association rates differed between HLA loci; DRB1 had the most and HLA-C the fewest. The productive fraction for most TCR beta V segments was about 87% or about 30% in an earlier analysis.

The CDR3 covers 16 residues. With V trimmed by 5 bases and J by 8 bases, 11 bases remained unmatched. The germline gives CDR1 SNHLY, CDR2 FYNNEI. The PCR had 60 Vbeta and 13 Jbeta primers. Clones were read by immunoSEQ multiplex PCR, and TCRdb kept only the in-frame ones, dropping some. The table includes approximately 140,000 clones, roughly 81% detected once. The gene calls are TRBV2 and TRBJ2-2, with 10 bases matching TRBD1. This clonotype originated in a female donor in good health and CMV-seronegative. The sample was PBMCs. CDR3 sequence: CASSRQGAKTSGELFF. The DNA of the CDR3 is TGTGCCAGCAGTCGACAGGGGGCGAAAACCTCTGGGGAGCTGTTTTTT.